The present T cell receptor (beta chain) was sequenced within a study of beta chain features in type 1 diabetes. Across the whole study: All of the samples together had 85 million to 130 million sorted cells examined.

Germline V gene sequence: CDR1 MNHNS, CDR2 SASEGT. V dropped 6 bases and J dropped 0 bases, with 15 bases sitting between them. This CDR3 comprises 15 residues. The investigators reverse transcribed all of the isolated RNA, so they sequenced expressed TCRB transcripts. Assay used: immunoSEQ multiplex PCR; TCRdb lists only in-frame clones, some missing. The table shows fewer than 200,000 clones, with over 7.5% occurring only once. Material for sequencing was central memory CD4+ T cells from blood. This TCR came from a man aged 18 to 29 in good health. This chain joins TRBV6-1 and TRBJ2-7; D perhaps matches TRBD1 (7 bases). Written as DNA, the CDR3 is TGTGCCAGCAGGCGGGACAGCAAAAGCTCCTACGAGCAGTACTTC. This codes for CASRRDSKSSYEQYF.